The clone carrying this TCR beta chain was observed a single time. The sample originates from a study of blood T cell repertoires in COVID-19. Clones were sequenced by immunoSEQ multiplex PCR, and TCRdb holds only the in-frame ones, with some missing. The data show 120,000 or so clones, around nine tenths seen once. The receptor's source is a woman aged 50 to 60 with active or convalescent COVID-19. The sample was peripheral blood.

The CDR3 loop is CASRTQFDYSNQPQHF. The CDR3 nucleotides read TGTGCCAGTAGAACCCAGTTTGATTATAGCAATCAGCCCCAGCATTTT. The rearrangement links TRBV19 to TRBJ1-5, with D hard to call. V lost 6 bases and J 0 bases, leaving 15 bases between the germline ends. Looked up from germline, CDR1 is LNHDA and CDR2 is SQIVND (reference sequence). The CDR3 loop spans 16 amino acids.